This T cell receptor (beta chain) came from a study of blood T cell repertoires in COVID-19. Study-level information: PBMCs, B-cell-depleted T cells, or T cells were the source of the cDNA or gDNA that made up the material.

Methods used by the authors: Amplification of reference gene primers provided the estimated nucleated cell counts. Assay: immunoSEQ multiplex PCR; the TCRdb copy retains only in-frame clones and omits some. V, J and clone size reflect that table, while D and trimming were determined from the DNA. The data hold about 130,000 clones, with roughly 84% observed a single time. J gave up 8 bases and V 6 bases, and 10 bases lay outside the gene matches. Germline V gives CDR1 SNHLY, CDR2 FYNNEI. The CDR3 consists of 14 residues. The J gene is TRBJ1-2, the V gene TRBV2; 9 bases agree with TRBD1. Input material: peripheral blood. The receptor comes from a woman in her 30s who had recovered from COVID-19. CDR3 region: CASRPGQGPIGYTF. CDR3 bases: TGTGCCAGCAGGCCGGGACAGGGACCGATAGGCTACACCTTC.